These 10 T cell receptor beta chains came from one sample sequenced in a study of T cell repertoires in cytomegalovirus infection. A single record per CDR3 protein comes from TCRdb applying MiXCR to the reads. The sample contains 44,000 or so distinct CDR3 sequences, under 25% of which appear only once. Their recognized antigens are unknown. Material: CD8+ T cells from cultured PBMCs, obtained from culture after CMV antigen stimulation. The receptors were sampled from a human donor in good health (CMV status not recorded). Some clones in this sample may be carry-over from other donors' samples.

This clonotype was observed a few times. The chain employs TRBV19 and TRBJ2-1, with D perhaps matching TRBD1 (5 bases). The V end lost 10 bases, the J end lost 3 bases, and 13 bases lay between the germline ends. The CDR3 runs 13 residues. CDR1 is LNHDA, CDR2 SQIVND, per germline (reference sequence). The CDR3 reads CATRQGNYNEQFF. DNA for the CDR3: TGTGCCACCCGGCAGGGTAACTACAATGAGCAGTTCTTC.

Only a few counts were recorded for this clonotype. The chain has TRBV7-2 and TRBJ2-5; D is ambiguous. The CDR3 has 15 amino acids. Trimming took 1 base from V and 2 from J, leaving 11 bases between them. CDR1 SGHTA and CDR2 FQGNSA come from the germline V gene. The CDR3 is CASSLVAAAQETQYF. The DNA for the CDR3 is TGTGCCAGCAGCTTAGTTGCGGCAGCACAAGAGACCCAGTACTTC.

The chain couples TRBV4-1 to TRBJ1-1, with TRBD1 as a possible D gene (5 bases). Trimming left V 4 bases short and J 1 base short, with 13 bases between. CDR1 and CDR2 (germline): MGHRA, YSYEKL. The CDR3 has 15 residues. The CDR3 sequence is CASSPRRRANTEAFF. The CDR3 region has the DNA TGCGCCAGCAGCCCCCGTCGCAGGGCGAACACTGAAGCTTTCTTT.

This clonotype has a handful of counts. The chain joins TRBV7-8 to TRBJ2-7; TRBD1 might be the D (5 bases). Looked up from germline, CDR1 is SGHVS and CDR2 is FQNEAQ. The CDR3 has 17 residues. V was shortened by 5 bases and J by 0 bases, with 20 bases between the two germline ends. CDR3: CASSPLPRGPSSYEQYF. As DNA, the CDR3 is TGTGCCAGCAGCCCCCTCCCTAGGGGCCCGAGCTCCTACGAGCAGTACTTC.

This clonotype was counted at least ten times. V is TRBV7-9 and J is TRBJ1-2, with 9 nucleotides matching TRBD1. Losses at the gene ends were 6 bases for V and 6 bases for J; bases not matched to a gene: 8. The CDR3 loop spans 14 amino acids. CDR1 SEHNR and CDR2 FQNEAQ come from the germline V gene (reference sequence). Here the CDR3 DNA reads TGTGCCAGCAGACCCGGACAGGGGATGGATGGCTACACCTTC. Its protein is CASRPGQGMDGYTF. The variable domain in full, with the rest retrieved from reference TRBV7-9 and TRBJ1-2, is DTGVSQNPRHKITKRGQNVTFRCDPISEHNRLYWYRQTLGQGPEFLTYFQNEAQLEKSRLLSDRFSAERPKGSFSTLEIQRTEQGDSAMYLCASRPGQGMDGYTFGSGTRLTVV.

The chain has TRBV7-8 and TRBJ2-7, with TRBD1 as a possible D gene (6 bases). V lost 9 bases and J lost 1, with 10 bases in between. CDR1 is SGHVS, CDR2 FQNEAQ, per germline. The CDR3 runs to 12 residues. The CDR3 region is CASRGGSYEQYF. CDR3 DNA sequence: TGTGCCAGTAGAGGGGGATCCTACGAGCAGTACTTC.

This sequence joins TRBV20-1 and TRBJ1-2; 7 nucleotides match TRBD1. The CDR3 is made up of 12 amino acids. CDR1 is DFQATT, CDR2 SNEGSKA, per germline (reference sequence). V lost 6 bases, J lost 3 bases, and 4 bases stayed unmatched. The CDR3 here is CSANTGDYGYTF. As DNA, the CDR3 is TGCAGTGCAAATACAGGGGACTATGGCTACACCTTC.

This clonotype has only a few counts. The rearrangement links TRBV6-6 to TRBJ1-1; D call uncertain. The germline V gene has CDR1 MNHNY and CDR2 SVGAGI (reference sequence). The CDR3 runs to 13 residues. Trimming took off 0 bases at V and 4 bases at J, with 6 bases between the two ends. CDR3 nucleotide sequence: TGTGCCAGCAGTTACTCTAGAGTCACTGAAGCTTTCTTT. It translates to CASSYSRVTEAFF.

In this sample, this clonotype turned up a few times. The chain combines TRBV28 with TRBJ2-7, with D hard to call. Between the trimmed V and J ends, which lost 6 bases and 6 bases, there was a span of 6 bases. Germline CDR1 is MDHEN and CDR2 is SYDVKM. The CDR3 spans 10 residues. CDR3 DNA sequence: TGTGCCAGCAGCCGAACCGAGCAGTACTTC. Translated, it gives CASSRTEQYF.

This clonotype was detected many times. This rearrangement joins TRBV27 to TRBJ2-7; D tentatively reads TRBD1 or TRBD2 (6 bases each). Trimming shortened V by 5 bases and J by 6 bases, and 20 bases separated the two germline ends. The CDR3 totals 15 residues. The germline V gene has CDR1 MNHEY and CDR2 SMNVEV (reference sequence). Written as DNA, the CDR3 is TGTGCCAGCAGTACCTCCTTTAGGGGGGTCAGCGAGCAGTACTTC. It specifies CASSTSFRGVSEQYF.